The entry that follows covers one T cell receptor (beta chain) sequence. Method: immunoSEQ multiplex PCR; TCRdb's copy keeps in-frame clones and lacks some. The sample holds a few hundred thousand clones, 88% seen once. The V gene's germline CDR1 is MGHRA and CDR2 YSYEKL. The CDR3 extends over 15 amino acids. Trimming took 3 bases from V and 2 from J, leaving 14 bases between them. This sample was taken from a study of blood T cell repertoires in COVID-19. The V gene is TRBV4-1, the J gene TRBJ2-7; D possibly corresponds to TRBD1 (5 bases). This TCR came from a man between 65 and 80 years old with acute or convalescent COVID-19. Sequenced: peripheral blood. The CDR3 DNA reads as TGCGCCAGCAGCCAGGGGCTCCAACATACCTACGAGCAGTACTTC. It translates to CASSQGLQHTYEQYF.